These 27 T cell receptor beta chains share one sample of origin, sequenced in a study of cytomegalovirus exposure and HLA in healthy donors. The PCR contained 60 Vbeta and 13 Jbeta primers. The protocol was immunoSEQ multiplex PCR, while the TCRdb copy is restricted to in-frame clones and leaves out a portion. Of around 160,000 clones listed, roughly 85% are singletons. The material sequenced was PBMCs. The source is a man aged 18 to 30 in good health and CMV-seropositive.

This chain connects TRBV5-1 to TRBJ2-5; tentatively, D is TRBD2 (7 bases). V was pared by 2 bases and J by 0 bases, with 17 bases between. There are 17 residues in the CDR3. Germline CDR1 and CDR2: SGHRS and YFSETQ. CDR3 nucleotides: TGCGCCAGCAGCTTAGCAATCGGCGGGGGCAACCAAGAGACCCAGTACTTC. As protein: CASSLAIGGGNQETQYF.

V usage is TRBV6-1 and J usage is TRBJ2-1; TRBD1 might be the D (6 bases). The CDR3 covers 15 residues. The ends were cut back, 5 bases at V and 3 bases at J, with 14 bases in the middle. Germline CDR1 is MNHNS and CDR2 is SASEGT. This CDR3 reads CASSLRQVLYNEQFF. The DNA of the CDR3 is TGTGCCAGCAGTCTACGACAGGTGCTCTACAATGAGCAGTTCTTC.

V usage is TRBV18 and J usage is TRBJ1-3; D may be TRBD1 (6 bases). The CDR3 spans 19 residues. Germline V CDR1 and CDR2: KGHSH, LQKENI. V lost 4 bases and J lost 2, with 24 bases in between. The CDR3 region is CASSLKLNTGLPPGNTIYF. CDR3 sequence (DNA): TGTGCCAGCTCACTGAAACTGAATACAGGGTTACCGCCTGGAAACACCATATATTTT.

V is TRBV12-2 and J is TRBJ2-7; the table's D call TRBD1 went unverified against the DNA. TRBV12-2 is described as a pseudogene. This CDR3 spans 13 amino acids. CDR3 sequence reads: CASRLASSYEQYF. The CDR3 coding sequence is TGTGCAAGTCGCTTAGCCTCCAGCTACGAGCAGTACTTC.

The V gene is TRBV11-2, the J gene TRBJ2-3; TRBD1 is a possible D gene (6 bases). The CDR3 is 15 residues long. Germline V gene sequence: CDR1 SGHAT, CDR2 FQNNGV. Deletions cut 1 base from V and 3 bases from J, with 11 bases between. CDR3 residues: CASSLVQGWTDTQYF. The CDR3 nucleotides are TGTGCCAGCAGCTTAGTTCAGGGGTGGACAGATACGCAGTATTTT.

CDR3 amino acids: CASSLVVGFQETQYF. In DNA, the CDR3 is TGTGCCAGCAGCTTAGTAGTGGGCTTTCAAGAGACCCAGTACTTC. The chain combines TRBV11-2 with TRBJ2-5; D unclear. The CDR3 runs 15 residues. V lost 1 base and J lost 2, with 11 bases in between. Looked up from germline, CDR1 is SGHAT and CDR2 is FQNNGV.

J is TRBJ1-1 and V is TRBV18; TRBD1 is a possible D gene (6 bases). The length of the CDR3 is 12 residues. Germline V gene lookup returns CDR1 KGHSH and CDR2 LQKENI. The ends were cut back, 2 bases at V and 7 bases at J, with 8 bases in the middle. CDR3: CASSPEGGEAFF. As DNA, the CDR3 is TGTGCCAGCTCACCAGAAGGGGGTGAAGCTTTCTTT. The full variable domain, in which reference TRBV18 and TRBJ1-1 provide the parts outside the CDR3, is NAGVMQNPRHLVRRRGQEARLRCSPMKGHSHVYWYRQLPEEGLKFMVYLQKENIIDESGMPKERFSAEFPKEGPSILRIQQVVRGDSAAYFCASSPEGGEAFFGQGTRLTVV.

The gene calls are TRBV11-2 and TRBJ2-1; 13 bases fit TRBD2. V shed 1 base, J shed 4 bases, and the junction held 4 bases outside the gene matches. CDR1 and CDR2 (germline): SGHAT, FQNNGV. The CDR3 consists of 17 residues. CDR3 DNA sequence: TGTGCCAGCAGCTTAGCTATACTAGCGGGGGGGTACAATGAGCAGTTCTTC. Its translation: CASSLAILAGGYNEQFF.

This sequence joins TRBV5-8 and TRBJ1-6, with TRBD1 matching 7 bases. This CDR3 contains 17 residues. Germline V gives CDR1 SGHTS, CDR2 YDEGEE. With V trimmed by 0 bases and J by 8 bases, 11 bases remained unmatched. The CDR3 loop reads CASSLALIGDSDSPLHF. Here the CDR3 DNA reads TGTGCCAGCAGCTTGGCATTGATCGGGGACAGCGATTCACCCCTCCACTTT.

The chain joins TRBV28 to TRBJ2-7, with 7 bases lining up with TRBD1. The CDR3 covers 16 residues. V lost 7 bases to trimming and J lost 3 bases; unmatched junction nucleotides: 15. The germline V gene encodes CDR1 MDHEN and CDR2 SYDVKM. The CDR3 sequence is CASTPSPGQVIYEQYF. CDR3 in DNA: TGTGCCAGCACCCCGTCCCCAGGACAGGTTATCTACGAGCAGTACTTC.

The J gene is TRBJ1-1, the V gene TRBV5-1, with TRBD1 as a possible D gene (5 bases). Germline V lookup: CDR1 SGHRS, CDR2 YFSETQ. CDR3 length equals 14 residues. With 4 bases removed from V and 1 base from J, the gap between germline ends came to 11 bases. The CDR3 sequence is CASSQQVSNTEAFF. CDR3 nucleotide sequence: TGCGCCAGCAGCCAACAGGTCTCGAACACTGAAGCTTTCTTT.

This clone was recorded a few times. J is TRBJ1-1 and V is TRBV27; no reliable D call. The germline CDR1 and CDR2 sequences are MNHEY and SMNVEV (reference sequence). The CDR3 has 13 residues. V shed 5 bases and J shed 4 bases, with 11 bases lying between them. CDR3 loop: CASSEGDFTEAFF. The CDR3 region has the DNA TGTGCCAGCAGTGAAGGAGATTTCACTGAAGCTTTCTTT.

This rearrangement joins TRBV6-1 to TRBJ1-1, with TRBD1 matching over 10 bases. The CDR3 runs to 16 residues. The V segment lost 2 bases and the J segment 7 bases; nucleotides outside the gene matches: 10. Germline V lookup: CDR1 MNHNS, CDR2 SASEGT. CDR3: CASSEITLWTGGEAFF. The CDR3 DNA is TGTGCCAGCAGTGAAATTACCCTTTGGACAGGGGGTGAAGCTTTCTTT.

The chain carries TRBV30 and TRBJ1-2; 10 bases map to TRBD1. The V and J ends lost 0 bases and 7 bases, in that order; junction bases with no gene match: 11. The CDR3 is 16 amino acids. Germline loops: CDR1 GTSNPN, CDR2 SVGIG (reference sequence). The CDR3 DNA reads as TGTGCCTGGAGTGTAGGCGGGACAGGGGTATATGGTGGCTACACCTTC. This gives the protein CAWSVGGTGVYGGYTF.

This clone has only one observation. J is TRBJ1-2 and V is TRBV5-1, with 11 positions matching TRBD1. Germline V gives CDR1 SGHRS, CDR2 YFSETQ. CDR3 length: 16 amino acids. V lost 2 bases to trimming and J lost 5 bases; unmatched junction nucleotides: 8. CDR3 loop: CASSFRTGGEVYGYTF. In nucleotides, the CDR3 is TGCGCCAGCAGCTTCCGGACAGGGGGCGAAGTATATGGCTACACCTTC.

This chain uses TRBV11-2 with TRBJ1-1; maybe TRBD1 (5 bases). CDR1 is SGHAT and CDR2 is FQNNGV in the germline V gene. The CDR3 has 16 amino acids. Trimming left V 3 bases short and J 5 bases short, with 19 bases between. The CDR3 protein is CASSFPGAGRLTEAFF. The CDR3, as DNA: TGTGCCAGCAGCTTCCCCGGTGCAGGGCGTTTGACTGAAGCTTTCTTT.

The rearrangement links TRBV19 to TRBJ1-2, with 8 nucleotides matching TRBD1. Losses at the gene ends were 4 bases for V and 6 bases for J; bases not matched to a gene: 7. The CDR3 loop spans 14 amino acids. Germline CDR1 LNHDA, CDR2 SQIVND (reference sequence). The CDR3 DNA reads as TGTGCCAGTAGTACTGGACAGGGTTGGAATGGCTACACCTTC. Translated: CASSTGQGWNGYTF.

The chain couples TRBV7-8 to TRBJ1-1, with TRBD1 as a possible D gene (6 bases). Germline assignment: CDR1 SGHVS and CDR2 FQNEAQ. The CDR3 is 14 amino acids. With 2 bases removed from V and 1 base from J, the gap between germline ends came to 8 bases. CDR3 in amino acids: CASSLKTGNTEAFF. CDR3 coding DNA: TGTGCCAGCAGCTTAAAGACAGGGAACACTGAAGCTTTCTTT.

The V gene is TRBV30, the J gene TRBJ1-2; D gene unclear. CDR1 is GTSNPN, CDR2 SVGIG, per germline (reference sequence). The ends were cut back, 3 bases at V and 8 bases at J, with 19 bases in the middle. The CDR3 extends over 14 amino acids. DNA of the CDR3: TGTGCCTGGAGGTCGGGATCTTCTACGGGGGGCTACACCTTC. It is translated as CAWRSGSSTGGYTF.

This chain joins TRBV5-1 and TRBJ2-7, with D perhaps matching TRBD1 (6 bases). CDR1 SGHRS and CDR2 YFSETQ come from the germline V gene. The V end lost 0 bases, the J end lost 0 bases, and 16 bases lay between the germline ends. The CDR3 spans 17 residues. The chain's CDR3 is CASSLAPSGANSYEQYF. Here the CDR3 DNA reads TGCGCCAGCAGCTTGGCCCCCTCAGGGGCGAACTCCTACGAGCAGTACTTC.

Notes on this clone: Other DNA sequences within the sample encode an identical CDR3. The chain has TRBV6-5 and TRBJ2-7, with TRBD2 matching over 8 bases. The V gene end was trimmed by 2 bases and the J gene end by 2 bases; junction bases not matched to a gene: 8. This CDR3 is built from 16 residues. CDR1 and CDR2 (germline): MNHEY, SVGAGI. CDR3 loop: CASSYGAGGHPYEQYF. The CDR3 region has the DNA TGTGCCAGCAGTTACGGGGCGGGGGGCCATCCCTACGAGCAGTACTTC.

The CDR3 here is CASSELLTEETQYF. The DNA for the CDR3 is TGTGCCAGCAGTGAACTCCTCACCGAGGAGACCCAGTACTTC. V usage is TRBV25-1 and J usage is TRBJ2-5; D gene uncertain. This CDR3 is built from 14 residues. CDR1 is MGHDK, CDR2 SYGVNS, per germline. V dropped 2 bases and J dropped 5 bases, with 12 bases sitting between them.

This rearrangement joins TRBV7-9 to TRBJ1-6, with D unresolved. CDR1 and CDR2 from the germline V gene are SEHNR and FQNEAQ (reference sequence). The V and J ends lost 5 bases and 8 bases respectively, with 7 bases between them. The CDR3 is 12 amino acids. This CDR3 is CASSAGDSPLHF. DNA for the CDR3: TGTGCCAGCAGCGCGGGAGATTCACCCCTCCACTTT. Full variable domain (outside the CDR3, taken from reference TRBV7-9 and TRBJ1-6): DTGVSQNPRHKITKRGQNVTFRCDPISEHNRLYWYRQTLGQGPEFLTYFQNEAQLEKSRLLSDRFSAERPKGSFSTLEIQRTEQGDSAMYLCASSAGDSPLHFGNGTRLTVT.

A note on this clone: One junction end disagrees with the germline gene, perhaps due to a read error. The chain combines TRBV4-3 with TRBJ1-1, with unresolved D. Germline V gene data show CDR1 as LGHNA and CDR2 as YSLEER. This CDR3 comprises 15 residues. The CDR3 here is CASGQDYRVNTEAFF. The CDR3 bases are TGCGCCAGCGGCCAAGACTACAGAGTGAACACTGAAGCTTTCTTT.

This CDR3 is CASSALTGYDGYTF. The CDR3, as DNA: TGTGCCAGCAGCGCACTGACAGGGTATGATGGCTACACCTTC. The chain is built from TRBV9 and TRBJ1-2, with 7 nucleotides matching TRBD1. CDR1 and CDR2 (germline): SGDLS, YYNGEE. V dropped 3 bases and J dropped 6; count of bases not matched to a gene: 8. This CDR3 is 14 amino acids long.

This clone has just one count. This chain uses TRBV5-5 with TRBJ1-2, with 11 positions matching TRBD1. Trimming cost V 1 base and J 6 bases; bases outside gene matches: 5. Germline lookup yields CDR1 SGHKS and CDR2 YYEKEE (reference sequence). This CDR3 contains 15 residues. The CDR3 reads CASSLQGQGGHGYTF. The DNA of the CDR3 is TGTGCCAGCAGCTTGCAGGGACAGGGGGGACATGGCTACACCTTC.

As concerns this clone: At one end, the junction sequence differs from germline, possibly due to a read error. The chain links TRBV7-9 to TRBJ2-1, with 12 bases identical to TRBD1. The CDR3 spans 17 residues. Looked up from germline, CDR1 is SEHNR and CDR2 is FQNEAQ (reference sequence). CDR3 DNA: TGTTCCAGCAGCAACCCCTCCGGGACAGGGGGCGGCGATGAGCAGTTCTTC. Translated: CSSSNPSGTGGGDEQFF. The full variable domain, with the rest looked up from reference TRBV7-9 and TRBJ2-1, is DTGVSQNPRHKITKRGQNVTFRCDPISEHNRLYWYRQTLGQGPEFLTYFQNEAQLEKSRLLSDRFSAERPKGSFSTLEIQRTEQGDSAMYLCSSSNPSGTGGGDEQFFGPGTRLTVL.